Listed below are T cell receptor beta chains from one sample, sequenced in a study of blood T cell repertoires in COVID-19. TCRdb's copy holds only in-frame clones and misses some; the assay was immunoSEQ multiplex PCR. The table has 200,000 to 250,000 clones, 75% to 85% seen once. The sample taken for sequencing was peripheral blood. The receptors stem from a woman between 70 and 85 years old with acute or convalescent COVID-19. Each CDR3 is given with its conserved first and last residue. The D gene is left open where the match is weak. Clone size is shown for a subset of rows, as once, few, many or a class of expanded clone.

>TRBD2|TRBV6-2/TRBV6-3|TRBJ2-1|-
CASSYYSGKAYNEQFF
TGTGCCAGCAGTTATTATAGCGGGAAAGCCTACAATGAGCAGTTCTTC
>TRBD2|TRBV4-3|TRBJ2-3|once
CATPVAGNTDTQYF
TGCGCCACCCCCGTAGCGGGTAACACAGATACGCAGTATTTT
>-|TRBV20-1|TRBJ1-1|-
CSARRRDEAFF
TGCAGTGCTAGACGGCGGGATGAAGCTTTCTTT
>-|TRBV6-5|TRBJ2-3|-
CASSSHEVRGTQYF
TGTGCCAGCAGCTCCCATGAGGTGCGTGGTACGCAGTATTTT
>TRBD1|TRBV5-6|TRBJ1-2|-
CASSLGQGGYGYTF
TGTGCCAGCAGCTTGGGACAGGGGGGTTATGGCTACACCTTC
>TRBD1|TRBV4-1|TRBJ2-7|-
CASSQDRFRDRPYEQYF
TGCGCCAGCAGCCAAGACCGATTCCGGGACAGACCCTACGAGCAGTACTTC
>-|TRBV25-1|TRBJ1-4|-
CASSDRGTNEKLFF
TGTGCCAGCAGTGACCGAGGAACTAATGAAAAACTGTTTTTT
>-|TRBV6-5|TRBJ1-4|once
CASRNRVMANEKLFF
TGTGCCAGCAGGAACAGGGTGATGGCTAATGAAAAACTGTTTTTT
>-|TRBV27|TRBJ1-2|few
CASSLGGTPYGYTF
TGTGCCAGCAGTTTAGGCGGGACTCCCTATGGCTACACCTTC
>-|TRBV13|TRBJ2-7|-
CASRLGHTYEQYF
TGTGCCAGCAGATTAGGACACACCTACGAGCAGTACTTC
>-|TRBV5-6|TRBJ1-2|-
CASSLRSGRDGYTF
TGTGCCAGCAGCTTAAGATCAGGGCGAGATGGCTACACCTTC
>-|TRBV7-2|TRBJ1-2|-
CASSSGQGYGYTF
TGTGCCAGCAGCTCGGGACAAGGCTATGGCTACACCTTC
>TRBD1|TRBV20-1|TRBJ1-2|-
CSASLPQGTDGYTF
TGCAGTGCTAGTCTTCCTCAGGGGACAGATGGCTACACCTTC
>TRBD2|TRBV9|TRBJ2-3|-
CASSVVPGGSGGITDTQYF
TGTGCCAGCAGCGTAGTCCCCGGGGGGAGCGGGGGAATCACAGATACGCAGTATTTT
>TRBD1|TRBV6-5|TRBJ1-1|-
CASTMTGGAEAFF
TGTGCCAGCACCATGACAGGGGGCGCCGAAGCTTTCTTT
>-|TRBV27|TRBJ1-5|-
CASSFAGDGQPQHF
TGTGCCAGCAGTTTTGCAGGGGATGGACAGCCCCAGCATTTT
>TRBD1|TRBV10-3|TRBJ2-7|-
CATIETGSYEQYF
TGTGCCACCATCGAGACAGGGTCCTACGAGCAGTACTTC
>-|TRBV7-8|TRBJ1-1|-
CASSLVSGVGFTEAFF
TGTGCCAGCAGCTTAGTTTCAGGGGTTGGGTTCACTGAAGCTTTCTTT
>-|TRBV6-2/TRBV6-3|TRBJ1-5|few
CASSYSSTAGSNQPQHF
TGTGCCAGCAGTTACTCGAGTACAGCGGGTAGCAATCAGCCCCAGCATTTT
>TRBD2|TRBV19|TRBJ2-3|-
CASSSGGGTRDTQYF
TGTGCCAGTAGCTCCGGCGGGGGGACGAGGGATACGCAGTATTTT
>TRBD1|TRBV5-1|TRBJ1-2|-
CASSLAGQTNGYTF
TGCGCCAGCAGCTTGGCGGGACAGACAAATGGCTACACCTTC
>TRBD2|TRBV11-2|TRBJ2-3|-
CASSFREVGGGTDTQYF
TGTGCCAGCAGCTTCCGGGAGGTGGGCGGGGGCACAGATACGCAGTATTTT
>-|TRBV6-5|TRBJ1-2|once
CASSYSIPPGGYGYTF
TGTGCCAGCAGTTACTCGATCCCCCCGGGGGGCTATGGCTACACCTTC
>TRBD2|TRBV19|TRBJ2-3|-
CASSDYQRGSADTQYF
TGTGCCAGTAGTGACTACCAGCGGGGGTCGGCAGATACGCAGTATTTT
>-|TRBV7-2|TRBJ2-1|-
CASSLDPDSEQFF
TGTGCCAGCAGCTTAGATCCCGACAGCGAGCAGTTCTTC
>-|TRBV6-6|TRBJ2-3|-
CASSYEGQPPSDTQYF
TGTGCCAGCAGTTACGAAGGACAGCCGCCGTCAGATACGCAGTATTTT
>-|TRBV11-2|TRBJ2-7|few
CASSLDLPGSYEQYF
TGTGCCAGCAGCTTAGATCTCCCAGGCTCCTACGAGCAGTACTTC
>TRBD2|TRBV7-2|TRBJ2-1|once
CASSLGSGGAVGSNEQFF
TGTGCCAGCAGCTTAGGTAGCGGGGGGGCTGTGGGGTCCAATGAGCAGTTCTTC
>-|TRBV5-1|TRBJ1-3|-
CASSLEGEFGNTIYF
TGCGCCAGCAGCTTGGAGGGGGAATTTGGAAACACCATATATTTT
>-|TRBV2|TRBJ1-2|-
CASGSYGYTF
TGTGCCAGCGGGAGCTATGGCTACACCTTC
>-|TRBV19|TRBJ1-3|-
CASRAQEISGNTIYF
TGTGCCAGTAGAGCTCAGGAAATCTCTGGAAACACCATATATTTT
>TRBD1|TRBV27|TRBJ1-1|-
CASSLEGARNTEAFF
TGTGCCAGCAGTTTGGAGGGGGCCCGGAACACTGAAGCTTTCTTT
>-|TRBV6-5|TRBJ1-4|-
CASSSSLYNNEKLFF
TGTGCCAGCAGTTCCTCCCTTTACAATAATGAAAAACTGTTTTTT
>TRBD1|TRBV6-6|TRBJ1-2|-
CAIYRDRSYGYTF
TGTGCCATCTACCGGGACAGATCCTATGGCTACACCTTC
>-|TRBV6-2/TRBV6-3|TRBJ1-1|-
CASSLASADTEAFF
TGTGCCAGCAGCCTCGCTTCGGCGGACACTGAAGCTTTCTTT
>TRBD1|TRBV5-1|TRBJ1-1|-
CASSSGQGFTAPHTEAFF
TGCGCCAGCAGCAGCGGACAGGGTTTCACTGCGCCCCACACTGAAGCTTTCTTT
>TRBD1|TRBV7-9|TRBJ2-3|-
CASSLTPQGSDTQYF
TGTGCCAGCAGCTTGACTCCACAGGGGTCGGATACGCAGTATTTT
>TRBD2|TRBV5-5|TRBJ2-2|few
CASSLAPQLAGGTWTGELFF
TGTGCCAGCAGCTTGGCCCCCCAACTAGCGGGGGGTACTTGGACCGGGGAGCTGTTTTTT
>-|TRBV19|TRBJ1-5|-
CASSIEQKSNQPQHF
TGTGCCAGTAGTATAGAACAGAAAAGCAATCAGCCCCAGCATTTT
>-|TRBV6-2/TRBV6-3|TRBJ1-1|few
CASSDDRDTEAFF
TGTGCCAGCAGTGACGATCGGGACACTGAAGCTTTCTTT
>-|TRBV7-2|TRBJ2-5|once
CASSLAQTNRETQYF
TGTGCCAGCAGCTTAGCGCAGACAAATAGGGAGACCCAGTACTTC
>-|TRBV5-1|TRBJ1-2|-
CASSLGLKYGYTF
TGCGCCAGCAGCTTGGGACTGAAATATGGCTACACCTTC
>-|TRBV4-2|TRBJ2-3|few
CASSPDKYTDTQYF
TGTGCCAGCAGTCCCGACAAGTACACAGATACGCAGTATTTT
>-|TRBV3-1/TRBV3-2|TRBJ2-1|-
CASSRMGSGYNEQFF
TGTGCCAGCAGCCGAATGGGCAGCGGTTACAATGAGCAGTTCTTC
>-|TRBV2|TRBJ1-2|-
CASTKDAGMRGTYGYTF
TGTGCCAGCACTAAGGACGCCGGGATGCGGGGGACCTATGGCTACACCTTC
>TRBD2|TRBV4-3|TRBJ2-3|-
CASSQVAGGRNTQYF
TGCGCCAGCAGCCAAGTGGCGGGGGGCCGGAATACGCAGTATTTT
>-|TRBV9|TRBJ2-7|-
CASSVDPGTYEQYF
TGTGCCAGCAGCGTAGATCCGGGAACCTACGAGCAGTACTTC
>TRBD1|TRBV3-1/TRBV3-2|TRBJ1-6|-
CASSQDLNQGQGIGNSPLHF
TGTGCCAGCAGCCAAGATCTGAACCAGGGACAGGGTATCGGGAATTCACCCCTCCACTTT
>-|TRBV7-9|TRBJ2-7|-
CASSLQQGGYEQYF
TGTGCCAGCAGCTTACAACAGGGAGGGTACGAGCAGTACTTC
>-|TRBV6-1|TRBJ1-5|-
CASSANWSGFLSNQPQHF
TGTGCCAGCAGTGCAAATTGGAGTGGGTTCTTAAGCAATCAGCCCCAGCATTTT
>TRBD1|TRBV2|TRBJ1-6|-
CATPGQDPNSPLHF
TGTGCCACCCCTGGACAGGACCCTAATTCACCCCTCCACTTT
>-|TRBV19|TRBJ1-2|-
CASSISSERDGYTF
TGTGCCAGTAGTATATCGTCCGAACGGGATGGCTACACCTTC
>-|TRBV2|TRBJ2-3|-
CASSVGGLGTDTQYF
TGTGCCAGCAGTGTCGGGGGGCTTGGCACAGATACGCAGTATTTT
>TRBD1|TRBV6-2/TRBV6-3|TRBJ1-2|-
CASSYVDREGYTF
TGTGCCAGCAGTTACGTGGACAGGGAAGGCTACACCTTC